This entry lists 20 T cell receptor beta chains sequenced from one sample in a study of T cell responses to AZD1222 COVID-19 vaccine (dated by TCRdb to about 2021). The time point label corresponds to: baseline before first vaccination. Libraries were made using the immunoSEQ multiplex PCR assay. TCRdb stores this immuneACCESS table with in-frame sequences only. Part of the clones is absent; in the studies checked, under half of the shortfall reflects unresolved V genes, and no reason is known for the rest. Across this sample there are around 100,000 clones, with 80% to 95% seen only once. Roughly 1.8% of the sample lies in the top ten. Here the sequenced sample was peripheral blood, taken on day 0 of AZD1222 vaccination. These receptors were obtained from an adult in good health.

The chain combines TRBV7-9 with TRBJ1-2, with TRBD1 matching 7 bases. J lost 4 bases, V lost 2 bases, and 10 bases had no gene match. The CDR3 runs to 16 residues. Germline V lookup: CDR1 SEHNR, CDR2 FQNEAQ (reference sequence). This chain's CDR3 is CASSLIWDSSSYGYTF. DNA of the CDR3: TGTGCCAGCAGCTTAATTTGGGACAGTTCTAGCTATGGCTACACCTTC. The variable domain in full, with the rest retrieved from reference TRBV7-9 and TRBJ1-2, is DTGVSQNPRHKITKRGQNVTFRCDPISEHNRLYWYRQTLGQGPEFLTYFQNEAQLEKSRLLSDRFSAERPKGSFSTLEIQRTEQGDSAMYLCASSLIWDSSSYGYTFGSGTRLTVV.

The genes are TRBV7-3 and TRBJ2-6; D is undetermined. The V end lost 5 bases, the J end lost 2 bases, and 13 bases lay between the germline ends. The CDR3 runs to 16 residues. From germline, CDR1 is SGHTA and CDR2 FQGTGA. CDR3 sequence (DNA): TGTGCCAGCAGCGCCACAGCCGGCCCTGGGGCCAACGTCCTGACTTTC. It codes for CASSATAGPGANVLTF.

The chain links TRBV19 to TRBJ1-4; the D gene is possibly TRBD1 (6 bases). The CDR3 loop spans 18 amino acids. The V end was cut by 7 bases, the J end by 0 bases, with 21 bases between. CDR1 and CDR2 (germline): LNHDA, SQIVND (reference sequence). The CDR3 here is CASTPGGRTDATNEKLFF. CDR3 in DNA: TGTGCCAGTACCCCCGGGGGTAGGACAGATGCAACTAATGAAAAACTGTTTTTT.

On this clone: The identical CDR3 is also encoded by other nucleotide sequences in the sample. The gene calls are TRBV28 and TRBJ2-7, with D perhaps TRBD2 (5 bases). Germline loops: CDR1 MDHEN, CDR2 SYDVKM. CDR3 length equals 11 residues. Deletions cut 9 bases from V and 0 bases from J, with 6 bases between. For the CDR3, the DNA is TGTGCCAGTACTAGCTCCTACGAGCAGTACTTC. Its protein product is CASTSSYEQYF.

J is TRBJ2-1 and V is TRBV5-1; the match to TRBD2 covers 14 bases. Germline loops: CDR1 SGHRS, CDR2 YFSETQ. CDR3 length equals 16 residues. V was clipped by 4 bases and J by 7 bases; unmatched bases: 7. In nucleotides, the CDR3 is TGCGCCAGCAGCCTGGGGACTAGCGGGAGTCTTAATGAGCAGTTCTTC. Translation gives CASSLGTSGSLNEQFF.

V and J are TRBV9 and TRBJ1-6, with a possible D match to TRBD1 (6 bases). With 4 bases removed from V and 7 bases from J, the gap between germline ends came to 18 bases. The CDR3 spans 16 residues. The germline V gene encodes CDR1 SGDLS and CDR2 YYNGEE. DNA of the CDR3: TGTGCCAGCAGCCCCCAAGCTGGGGGCTTCAATTCACCCCTCCACTTT. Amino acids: CASSPQAGGFNSPLHF.

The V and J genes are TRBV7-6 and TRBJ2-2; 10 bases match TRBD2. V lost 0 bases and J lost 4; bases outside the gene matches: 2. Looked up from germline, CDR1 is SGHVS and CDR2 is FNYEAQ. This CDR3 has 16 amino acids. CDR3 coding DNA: TGTGCCAGCAGCTTAGCGACTAGCGGGTCCACCGGGGAGCTGTTTTTT. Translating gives CASSLATSGSTGELFF. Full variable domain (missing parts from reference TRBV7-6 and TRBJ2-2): GAGVSQSPRYKVTKRGQDVALRCDPISGHVSLYWYRQALGQGPEFLTYFNYEAQQDKSGLPNDRFSAERPEGSISTLTIQRTEQRDSAMYRCASSLATSGSTGELFFGEGSRLTVL.

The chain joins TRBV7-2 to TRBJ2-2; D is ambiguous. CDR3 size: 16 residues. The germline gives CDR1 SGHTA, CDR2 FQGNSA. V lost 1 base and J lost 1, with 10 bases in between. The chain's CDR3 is CASSLVGALNTGELFF. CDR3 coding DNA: TGTGCCAGCAGCTTAGTGGGCGCCTTGAACACCGGGGAGCTGTTTTTT.

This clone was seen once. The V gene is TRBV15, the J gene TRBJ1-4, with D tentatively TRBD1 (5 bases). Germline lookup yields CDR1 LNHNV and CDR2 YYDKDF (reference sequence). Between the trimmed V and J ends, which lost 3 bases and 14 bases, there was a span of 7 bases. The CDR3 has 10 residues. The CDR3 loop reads CATSRGRLFF. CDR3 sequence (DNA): TGTGCCACCAGCAGGGGGCGGCTGTTTTTT.

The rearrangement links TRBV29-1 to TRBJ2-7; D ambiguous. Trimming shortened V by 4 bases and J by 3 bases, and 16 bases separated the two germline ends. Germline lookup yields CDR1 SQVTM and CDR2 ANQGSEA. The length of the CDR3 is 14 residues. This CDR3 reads CSVGLGAVGYEQYF. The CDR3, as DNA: TGCAGCGTTGGCCTGGGCGCCGTGGGCTACGAGCAGTACTTC.

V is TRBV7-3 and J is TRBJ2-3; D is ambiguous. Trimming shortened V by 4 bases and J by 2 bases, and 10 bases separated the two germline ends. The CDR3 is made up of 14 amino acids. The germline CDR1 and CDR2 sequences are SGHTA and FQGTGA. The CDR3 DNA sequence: TGTGCCAGCAGCTCACAAGACACCACAGATACGCAGTATTTT. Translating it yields CASSSQDTTDTQYF.

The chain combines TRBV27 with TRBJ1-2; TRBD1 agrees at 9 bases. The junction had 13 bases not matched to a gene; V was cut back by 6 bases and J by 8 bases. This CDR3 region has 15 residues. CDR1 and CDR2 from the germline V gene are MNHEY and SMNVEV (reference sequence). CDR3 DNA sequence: TGTGCCAGCAGATCGTTACAGGGGGCTTTGCTCGGCTACACCTTC. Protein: CASRSLQGALLGYTF.

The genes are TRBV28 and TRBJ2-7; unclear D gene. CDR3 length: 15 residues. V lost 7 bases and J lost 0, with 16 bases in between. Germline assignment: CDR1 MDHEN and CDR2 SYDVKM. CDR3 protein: CASNPTANFSYEQYF. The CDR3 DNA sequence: TGTGCCAGCAACCCCACAGCAAATTTCTCCTACGAGCAGTACTTC.

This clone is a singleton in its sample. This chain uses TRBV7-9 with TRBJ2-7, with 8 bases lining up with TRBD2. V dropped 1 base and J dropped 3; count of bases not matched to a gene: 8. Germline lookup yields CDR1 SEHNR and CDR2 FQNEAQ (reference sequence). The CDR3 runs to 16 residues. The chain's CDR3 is CASSLGSGSGFYEQYF. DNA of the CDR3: TGTGCCAGCAGCTTAGGAAGCGGGAGTGGGTTCTACGAGCAGTACTTC.

CDR3 protein: CASSRYRDDYTF. In DNA form, the CDR3 reads TGTGCCAGCAGCCGCTACCGGGACGACTACACCTTC. The chain joins TRBV6-1 to TRBJ1-2, with D tentatively TRBD1 (5 bases). The CDR3 contains 12 residues. Germline lookup yields CDR1 MNHNS and CDR2 SASEGT. Trimming took off 6 bases at V and 10 bases at J, with 15 bases between the two ends.

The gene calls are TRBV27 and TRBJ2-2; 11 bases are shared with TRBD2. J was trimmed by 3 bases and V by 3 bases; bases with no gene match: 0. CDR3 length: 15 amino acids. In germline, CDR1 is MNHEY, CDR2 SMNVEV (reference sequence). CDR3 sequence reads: CASSLGLADTGELFF. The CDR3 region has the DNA TGTGCCAGCAGTTTGGGACTAGCGGACACCGGGGAGCTGTTTTTT.

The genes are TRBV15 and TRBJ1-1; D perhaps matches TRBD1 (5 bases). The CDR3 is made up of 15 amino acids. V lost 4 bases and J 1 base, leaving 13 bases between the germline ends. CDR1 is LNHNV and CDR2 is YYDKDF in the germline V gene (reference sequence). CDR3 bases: TGTGCCACCAGCAAACAAAGGGGTAGGAACACTGAAGCTTTCTTT. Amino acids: CATSKQRGRNTEAFF.

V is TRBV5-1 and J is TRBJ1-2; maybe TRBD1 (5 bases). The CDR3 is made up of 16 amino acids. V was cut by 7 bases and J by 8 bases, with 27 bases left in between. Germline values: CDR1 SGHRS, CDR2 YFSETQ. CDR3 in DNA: TGCGCCAGCCATCAATCGGAAGCGGGACGCCCGGGAGGCTACACCTTC. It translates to CASHQSEAGRPGGYTF.

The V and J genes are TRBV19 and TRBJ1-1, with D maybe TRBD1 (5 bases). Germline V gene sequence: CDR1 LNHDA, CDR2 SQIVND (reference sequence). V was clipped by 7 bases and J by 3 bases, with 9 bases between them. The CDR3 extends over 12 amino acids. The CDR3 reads CASNGAYTEAFF. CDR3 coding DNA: TGTGCCAGTAACGGGGCTTACACTGAAGCTTTCTTT.

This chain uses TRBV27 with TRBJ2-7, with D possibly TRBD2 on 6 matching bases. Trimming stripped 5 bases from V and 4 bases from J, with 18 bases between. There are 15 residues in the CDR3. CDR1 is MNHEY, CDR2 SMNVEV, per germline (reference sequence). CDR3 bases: TGTGCCAGCAGTCATACGGGCCACGGAGGGTACGAGCAGTACTTC. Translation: CASSHTGHGGYEQYF.